Listed here are 22 T cell receptor beta chains from one sample, sequenced in a study of T cells in Graves' hyperthyroidism and ophthalmopathy. From RNA transcripts, TCR beta CDR3 regions were amplified. First-round RT-PCR of the TCR CDR3 relied on the HTBI primer set. MiXCR was run by TCRdb on the multiplex PCR reads, yielding one entry per CDR3 protein. The table shows under 600,000 distinct CDR3 sequences, with about a sixth occurring only once. The sequencing sample was made of blood. Every receptor here comes from a woman aged 40-49 years with Graves' ophthalmopathy.

This clonotype was found many times. V and J are TRBV11-2 and TRBJ2-3, with 10 bases lining up with TRBD2. Unmatched junction bases numbered 12, after V lost 3 bases and J lost 6 bases. The CDR3 length is 17 residues. Germline-derived CDR1 and CDR2 are SGHAT and FQNNGV. The chain's CDR3 is CASSLTQRGGSSDTQYF. In nucleotides, the CDR3 is TGTGCCAGCAGCTTGACCCAGCGGGGGGGGTCCTCGGATACGCAGTATTTT. The full variable domain, in which reference TRBV11-2 and TRBJ2-3 provide the parts outside the CDR3, is EAGVAQSPRYKIIEKRQSVAFWCNPISGHATLYWYQQILGQGPKLLIQFQNNGVVDDSQLPKDRFSAERLKGVDSTLKIQPAKLEDSAVYLCASSLTQRGGSSDTQYFGPGTRLTVL.

The chain recombines TRBV2 with TRBJ2-7; D tentatively reads TRBD1 or TRBD2 (5 bases each). Germline CDR1 SNHLY, CDR2 FYNNEI. The CDR3 sequence is 14 residues long. Trimming took off 5 bases at V and 4 bases at J, with 15 bases between the two ends. The CDR3 coding sequence is TGTGCCAGCAGTACCCGGGACGGTGGGTACGAGCAGTACTTC. Its protein is CASSTRDGGYEQYF.

This chain links TRBV7-9 with TRBJ2-2; D remains ambiguous. CDR3 size: 15 residues. CDR1 and CDR2 (germline): SEHNR, FQNEAQ (reference sequence). V was trimmed by 2 bases and J by 0 bases, leaving 7 bases between them. Here the CDR3 DNA reads TGTGCCAGCAGCTTAAAGGCCCCGAACACCGGGGAGCTGTTTTTT. This encodes CASSLKAPNTGELFF.

V gene TRBV5-1 combines with J gene TRBJ2-2, with 8 nucleotides matching TRBD2. Losses at the gene ends were 2 bases for V and 2 bases for J; bases not matched to a gene: 5. The germline V gene encodes CDR1 SGHRS and CDR2 YFSETQ. This CDR3 is built from 16 residues. The CDR3 DNA follows: TGCGCCAGCAGCTTTGAACTAGCGGTTAACACCGGGGAGCTGTTTTTT. Its protein is CASSFELAVNTGELFF.

The chain couples TRBV11-2 to TRBJ1-4; D not resolved. In germline, CDR1 is SGHAT, CDR2 FQNNGV. CDR3 length: 17 amino acids. Trimming took off 0 bases at V and 2 bases at J, with 13 bases between the two ends. CDR3 in DNA: TGTGCCAGCAGCTTAGAGCCGCGGGGTTCGACTAATGAAAAACTGTTTTTT. Translating gives CASSLEPRGSTNEKLFF.

This clonotype was seen ten or more times. The V gene is TRBV6-1, the J gene TRBJ1-2; 8 bases map to TRBD1. The V gene's germline CDR1 is MNHNS and CDR2 SASEGT. The CDR3 is 14 residues long. V lost 3 bases, J lost 5 bases, and 5 bases stayed unmatched. The CDR3 nucleotides are TGTGCCAGCAGTGATGACAGGGGATTGTATGGCTACACCTTC. Protein product: CASSDDRGLYGYTF.

J is TRBJ1-1 and V is TRBV4-1; TRBD1 agrees at 8 bases. Germline V gene sequence: CDR1 MGHRA, CDR2 YSYEKL. The CDR3 is 16 residues long. With 0 bases clipped from V and 1 base from J, the junction kept 4 bases outside the gene matches. The CDR3 region is CASSQDWTGRNTEAFF. Here the CDR3 DNA reads TGCGCCAGCAGCCAAGATTGGACAGGGCGGAACACTGAAGCTTTCTTT.

The V call is TRBV6-1, the J call TRBJ2-3; TRBD2 matches 9 bases. V was pared by 11 bases and J by 5 bases, with 11 bases of the junction left unmatched. The CDR3 covers 14 residues. The germline V gene encodes CDR1 MNHNS and CDR2 SASEGT. Here the CDR3 reads CAVGAGGVVDTQYF. CDR3 nucleotides: TGTGCCGTCGGGGCGGGGGGGGTCGTAGATACGCAGTATTTT.

The table lists this clonotype with many counts. The V gene is TRBV3-1, the J gene TRBJ2-2; 9 nucleotides align to TRBD1. This CDR3 has 14 residues. The V segment lost 5 bases and the J segment 6 bases; nucleotides outside the gene matches: 4. Germline V CDR1 and CDR2: LGHDT, YNNKEL (reference sequence). CDR3 loop: CASSGTGIAGELFF. CDR3 coding DNA: TGTGCCAGCAGCGGGACAGGGATCGCCGGGGAGCTGTTTTTT.

The V call is TRBV20-1, the J call TRBJ2-5, with a tentative D call TRBD1 (6 bases). The CDR3 is made up of 12 amino acids. CDR1 and CDR2 (germline): DFQATT, SNEGSKA (reference sequence). Between the trimmed V and J ends, which lost 3 bases and 3 bases, there was a span of 8 bases. CDR3 nucleotides: TGCAGTGCTAGGGGGGCGGAAGAGACCCAGTACTTC. Translating gives CSARGAEETQYF.

This rearrangement joins TRBV30 to TRBJ1-1; a weak D match, TRBD1 (5 bases). Germline lookup yields CDR1 GTSNPN and CDR2 SVGIG (reference sequence). V was shortened by 4 bases and J by 4 bases, with 19 bases between the two germline ends. The CDR3 extends over 15 amino acids. The DNA for the CDR3 is TGTGCCTGGACGCCGGGGGACTGGTTAACCACTGAAGCTTTCTTT. It specifies CAWTPGDWLTTEAFF.

In this sample, this clonotype turned up a few times. The chain uses TRBV28 and TRBJ2-3; no reliable D call. Germline values: CDR1 MDHEN, CDR2 SYDVKM. The CDR3 runs 15 residues. The V end was cut by 5 bases, the J end by 4 bases, with 16 bases between. CDR3 sequence reads: CASSPTGPEADTQYF. The CDR3 nucleotides read TGTGCCAGCAGTCCCACCGGACCTGAAGCAGATACGCAGTATTTT. The complete variable domain, with remaining parts taken from reference TRBV28 and TRBJ2-3, reads DVKVTQSSRYLVKRTGEKVFLECVQDMDHENMFWYRQDPGLGLRLIYFSYDVKMKEKGDIPEGYSVSREKKERFSLILESASTNQTSMYLCASSPTGPEADTQYFGPGTRLTVL.

The J gene is TRBJ2-7, the V gene TRBV12-3 or TRBV12-4; either TRBD1 or TRBD2 may fit D (5 bases each). V shed 7 bases and J shed 5 bases, with 15 bases lying between them. The CDR3 spans 13 residues. CDR3 in DNA: TGTGCCAGCACCGAGGGGTACCGCGACGAGCAGTACTTC. Translation: CASTEGYRDEQYF.

This clonotype was observed a single time. The chain is built from TRBV9 and TRBJ1-2; 8 nucleotides align to TRBD1. Germline CDR1 and CDR2: SGDLS and YYNGEE. With V trimmed by 2 bases and J by 10 bases, 10 bases remained unmatched. CDR3 size: 14 residues. The DNA for the CDR3 is TGTGCCAGCAGCGTGGGGCAGGGGGCTAGTGACTACACCTTC. As protein: CASSVGQGASDYTF.

This clonotype was seen a handful of times. The J gene is TRBJ1-3, the V gene TRBV28; D remains ambiguous. The CDR3 covers 12 residues. Germline-derived CDR1 and CDR2 are MDHEN and SYDVKM. The V end lost 6 bases, the J end lost 4 bases, and 7 bases lay between the germline ends. The CDR3 here is CASRHPGNTIYF. For the CDR3, the DNA is TGTGCCAGCAGGCACCCGGGAAACACCATATATTTT.

This clonotype was counted only a few times. The chain is built from TRBV7-9 and TRBJ1-4; 7 bases match TRBD1. The V gene end was trimmed by 4 bases and the J gene end by 8 bases; junction bases not matched to a gene: 7. Looked up from germline, CDR1 is SEHNR and CDR2 is FQNEAQ (reference sequence). This CDR3 region has 14 residues. The CDR3 here is CASSSLRQGEKLFF. The DNA for the CDR3 is TGTGCCAGCAGCTCACTCCGACAGGGCGAAAAACTGTTTTTT. The variable domain in full, with the rest retrieved from reference TRBV7-9 and TRBJ1-4, is DTGVSQNPRHKITKRGQNVTFRCDPISEHNRLYWYRQTLGQGPEFLTYFQNEAQLEKSRLLSDRFSAERPKGSFSTLEIQRTEQGDSAMYLCASSSLRQGEKLFFGSGTQLSVL.

The chain recombines TRBV12-3 or TRBV12-4 with TRBJ2-5; D is possibly TRBD1 (5 bases). V was pared by 5 bases and J by 5 bases, with 18 bases between. The CDR3 extends over 15 amino acids. DNA for the CDR3: TGTGCCAGCAGTCCCCCGTGGCAGGGTGGGGAGACCCAGTACTTC. Its protein product is CASSPPWQGGETQYF.

This clonotype was seen a handful of times. The J gene is TRBJ2-5, the V gene TRBV29-1, with TRBD2 matching over 8 bases. Germline V gives CDR1 SQVTM, CDR2 ANQGSEA. V was clipped by 5 bases and J by 8 bases; unmatched bases: 13. This CDR3 has 14 residues. CDR3 DNA: TGCAGCGTTTCCGCGCGGGGGGAGCCAGGAACCCAGTACTTC. Translating gives CSVSARGEPGTQYF.

This clonotype has a handful of counts. V gene TRBV12-3 or TRBV12-4 combines with J gene TRBJ1-6, with unresolved D. The CDR3 has 14 amino acids. The germline V and J ends were trimmed by 1 base and 7 bases, with 8 bases remaining between them. In DNA, the CDR3 is TGTGCCAGCAGTTTAGGCACACAGAATTCACCCCTCCACTTT. This encodes CASSLGTQNSPLHF.

This clonotype appeared a few times. The gene calls are TRBV20-1 and TRBJ2-3, with a possible D match to TRBD1 (6 bases). This CDR3 is built from 13 residues. V was pared by 6 bases and J by 5 bases, with 15 bases between. Germline V gene lookup returns CDR1 DFQATT and CDR2 SNEGSKA (reference sequence). The CDR3 DNA follows: TGCAGTGCCTACCAGACAGGCCAAGATACGCAGTATTTT. Amino acids: CSAYQTGQDTQYF.

This clonotype was counted many times. The chain recombines TRBV12-3 or TRBV12-4 with TRBJ1-5, with no clear D. This CDR3 spans 15 amino acids. Deletions cut 5 bases from V and 2 bases from J, with 13 bases between. The CDR3 loop is CASSRRDVGNQPQHF. The CDR3, as DNA: TGTGCCAGCAGTCGAAGGGATGTGGGCAATCAGCCCCAGCATTTT.

The chain has TRBV4-1 and TRBJ1-2; maybe TRBD1 (5 bases). V gave up 4 bases and J gave up 8 bases, with 17 bases separating them. Germline CDR1 MGHRA, CDR2 YSYEKL. This CDR3 is built from 14 residues. The CDR3 region is CASSPSRGVEGYTF. For the CDR3, the DNA is TGCGCCAGCAGCCCCTCCCGGGGGGTGGAGGGCTACACCTTC.